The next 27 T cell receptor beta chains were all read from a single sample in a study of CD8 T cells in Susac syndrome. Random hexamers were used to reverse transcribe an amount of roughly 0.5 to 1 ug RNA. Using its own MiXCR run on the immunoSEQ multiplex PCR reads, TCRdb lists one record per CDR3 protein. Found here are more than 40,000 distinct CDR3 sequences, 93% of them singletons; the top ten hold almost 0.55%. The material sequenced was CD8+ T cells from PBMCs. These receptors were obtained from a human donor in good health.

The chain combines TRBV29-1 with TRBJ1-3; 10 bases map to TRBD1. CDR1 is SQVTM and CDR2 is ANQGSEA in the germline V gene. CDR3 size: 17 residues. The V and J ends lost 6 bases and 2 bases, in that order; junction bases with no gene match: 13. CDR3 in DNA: TGCAGCGTCGTCGGACAGGGGGGGACGACTACTGGAAACACCATATATTTT. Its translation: CSVVGQGGTTTGNTIYF. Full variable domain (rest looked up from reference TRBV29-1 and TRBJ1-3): SAVISQKPSRDICQRGTSLTIQCQVDSQVTMMFWYRQQPGQSLTLIATANQGSEATYESGFVIDKFPISRPNLTFSTLTVSNMSPEDSSIYLCSVVGQGGTTTGNTIYFGEGSWLTVV.

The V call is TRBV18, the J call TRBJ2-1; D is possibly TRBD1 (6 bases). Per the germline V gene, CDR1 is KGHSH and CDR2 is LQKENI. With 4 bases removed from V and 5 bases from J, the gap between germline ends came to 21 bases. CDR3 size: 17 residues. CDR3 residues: CASSRQYRVGRDNEQFF. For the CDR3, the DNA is TGTGCCAGCTCACGACAATACAGGGTCGGAAGGGACAATGAGCAGTTCTTC.

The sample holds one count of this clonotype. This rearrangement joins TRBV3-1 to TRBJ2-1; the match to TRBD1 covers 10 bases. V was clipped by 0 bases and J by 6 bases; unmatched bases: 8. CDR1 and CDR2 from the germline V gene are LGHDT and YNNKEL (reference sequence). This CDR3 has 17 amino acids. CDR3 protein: CASSQDPVDRGVNEQFF. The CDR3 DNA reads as TGTGCCAGCAGCCAAGACCCCGTGGACAGGGGGGTCAATGAGCAGTTCTTC.

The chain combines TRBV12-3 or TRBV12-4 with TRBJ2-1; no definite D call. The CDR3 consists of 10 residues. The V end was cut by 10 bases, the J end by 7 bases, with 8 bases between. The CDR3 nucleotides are TGTGCCAACCCCAGAAATGAGCAGTTCTTC. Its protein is CANPRNEQFF.

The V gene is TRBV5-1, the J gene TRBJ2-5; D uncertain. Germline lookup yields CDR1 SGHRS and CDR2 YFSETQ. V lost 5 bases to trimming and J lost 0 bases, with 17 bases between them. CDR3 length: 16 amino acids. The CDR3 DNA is TGCGCCAGCAGTCCTCGTGAAGGGATGTACCAAGAGACCCAGTACTTC. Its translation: CASSPREGMYQETQYF.

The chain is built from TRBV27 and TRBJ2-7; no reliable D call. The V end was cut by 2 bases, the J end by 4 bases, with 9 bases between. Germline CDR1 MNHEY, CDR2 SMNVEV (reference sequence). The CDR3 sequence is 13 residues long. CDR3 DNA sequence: TGTGCCAGCAGTTTAAGGGTAGGTTACGAGCAGTACTTC. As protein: CASSLRVGYEQYF.

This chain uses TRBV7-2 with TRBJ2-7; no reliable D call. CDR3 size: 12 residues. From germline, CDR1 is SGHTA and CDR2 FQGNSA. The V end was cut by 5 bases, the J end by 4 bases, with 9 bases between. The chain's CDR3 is CASSTGPYEQYF. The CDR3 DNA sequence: TGTGCCAGCAGCACCGGACCGTACGAGCAGTACTTC.

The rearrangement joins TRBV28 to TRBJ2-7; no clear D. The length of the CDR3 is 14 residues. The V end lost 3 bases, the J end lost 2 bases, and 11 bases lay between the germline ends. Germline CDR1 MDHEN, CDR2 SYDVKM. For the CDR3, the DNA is TGTGCCAGCAGTTTGGTCTCCGGTACCTACGAGCAGTACTTC. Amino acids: CASSLVSGTYEQYF. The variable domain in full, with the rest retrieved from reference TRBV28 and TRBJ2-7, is DVKVTQSSRYLVKRTGEKVFLECVQDMDHENMFWYRQDPGLGLRLIYFSYDVKMKEKGDIPEGYSVSREKKERFSLILESASTNQTSMYLCASSLVSGTYEQYFGPGTRLTVT.

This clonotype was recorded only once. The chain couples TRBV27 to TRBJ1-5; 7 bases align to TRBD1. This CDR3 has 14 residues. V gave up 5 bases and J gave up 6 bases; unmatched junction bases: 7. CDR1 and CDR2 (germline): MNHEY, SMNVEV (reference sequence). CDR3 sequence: CASSDRDGGQPQHF. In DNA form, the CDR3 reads TGTGCCAGCAGTGACAGGGACGGTGGTCAGCCCCAGCATTTT.

The CDR3 here is CATSSGLAERPTDTQYF. CDR3 coding DNA: TGTGCCACCAGTTCGGGACTAGCGGAAAGACCCACAGATACGCAGTATTTT. The chain recombines TRBV24-1 with TRBJ2-3; 11 nucleotides agree with TRBD2. V trimming: 6 bases; J trimming: 2 bases; junction bases outside the gene matches: 9. The CDR3 is made up of 17 amino acids. CDR1 and CDR2 from the germline V gene are KGHDR and SFDVKD.

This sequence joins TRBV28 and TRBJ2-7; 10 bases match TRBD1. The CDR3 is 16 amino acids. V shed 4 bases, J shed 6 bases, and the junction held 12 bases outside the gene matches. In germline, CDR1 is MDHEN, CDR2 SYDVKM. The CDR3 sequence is CASSSLPGTGAPEQYF. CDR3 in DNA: TGTGCCAGCAGTTCGCTTCCCGGGACAGGGGCGCCCGAGCAGTACTTC.

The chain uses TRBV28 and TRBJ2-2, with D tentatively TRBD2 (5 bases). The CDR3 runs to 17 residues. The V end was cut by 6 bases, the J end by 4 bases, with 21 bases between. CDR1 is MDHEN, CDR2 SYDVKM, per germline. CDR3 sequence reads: CASSLPRASLGTGELFF. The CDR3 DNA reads TGTGCCAGCAGCCTTCCGAGGGCCTCACTGGGCACCGGGGAGCTGTTTTTT.

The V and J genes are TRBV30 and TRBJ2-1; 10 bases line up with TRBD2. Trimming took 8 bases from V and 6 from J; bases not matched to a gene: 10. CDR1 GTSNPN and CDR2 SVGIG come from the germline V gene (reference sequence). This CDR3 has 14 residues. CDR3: CAAITASGSNEQFF. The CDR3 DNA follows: TGTGCCGCAATCACGGCTAGCGGGAGCAATGAGCAGTTCTTC. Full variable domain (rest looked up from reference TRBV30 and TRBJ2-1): SQTIHQWPATLVQPVGSPLSLECTVEGTSNPNLYWYRQAAGRGLQLLFYSVGIGQISSEVPQNLSASRPQDRQFILSSKKLLLSDSGFYLCAAITASGSNEQFFGPGTRLTVL.

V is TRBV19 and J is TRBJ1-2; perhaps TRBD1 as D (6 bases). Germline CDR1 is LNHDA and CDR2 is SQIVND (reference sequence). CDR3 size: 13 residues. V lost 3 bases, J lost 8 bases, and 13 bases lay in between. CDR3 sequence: CASSIFPGEGYTF. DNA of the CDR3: TGTGCCAGTAGTATCTTCCCAGGGGAAGGCTACACCTTC.

For the CDR3, the DNA is TGTGCCAGCAGTCTGACTACGAGCTCCTACAATGAGCAGTTCTTC. Translated: CASSLTTSSYNEQFF. V gene TRBV27 combines with J gene TRBJ2-1; perhaps TRBD2 as D (5 bases). Deletions cut 5 bases from V and 0 bases from J, with 11 bases between. CDR1 and CDR2 (germline): MNHEY, SMNVEV (reference sequence). This CDR3 has 15 residues.

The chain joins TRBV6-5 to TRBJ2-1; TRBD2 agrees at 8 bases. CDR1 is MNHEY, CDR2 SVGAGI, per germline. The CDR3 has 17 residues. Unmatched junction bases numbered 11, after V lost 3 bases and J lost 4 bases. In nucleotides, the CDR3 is TGTGCCAGCAGTTATCCTAGAGCGGGAGTAGGTTACAATGAGCAGTTCTTC. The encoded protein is CASSYPRAGVGYNEQFF.

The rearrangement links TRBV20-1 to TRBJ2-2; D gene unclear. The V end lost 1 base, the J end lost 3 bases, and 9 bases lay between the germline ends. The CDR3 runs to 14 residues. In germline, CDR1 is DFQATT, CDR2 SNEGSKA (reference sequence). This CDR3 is CSARGGGDTGELFF. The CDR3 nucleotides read TGCAGTGCTAGAGGAGGTGGGGACACCGGGGAGCTGTTTTTT.

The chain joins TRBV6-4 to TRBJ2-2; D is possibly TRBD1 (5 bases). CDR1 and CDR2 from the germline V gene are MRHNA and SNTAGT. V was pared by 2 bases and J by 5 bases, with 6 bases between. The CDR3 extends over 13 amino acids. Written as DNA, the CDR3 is TGTGCCAGCAGTGACGCAGGGACCGGGGAGCTGTTTTTT. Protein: CASSDAGTGELFF.

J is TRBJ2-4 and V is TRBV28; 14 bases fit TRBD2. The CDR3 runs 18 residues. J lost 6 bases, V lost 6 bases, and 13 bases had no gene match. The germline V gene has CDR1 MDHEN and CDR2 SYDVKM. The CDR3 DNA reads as TGTGCCAGCAGCCTGTGGGGGACTAGCGGGAGATTGGGAAACATTCAGTACTTC. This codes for CASSLWGTSGRLGNIQYF.

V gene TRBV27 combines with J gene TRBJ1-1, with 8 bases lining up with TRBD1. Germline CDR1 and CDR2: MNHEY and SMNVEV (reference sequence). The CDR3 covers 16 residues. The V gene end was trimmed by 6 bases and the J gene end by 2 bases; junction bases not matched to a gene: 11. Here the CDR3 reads CASRKLWTGPNTEAFF. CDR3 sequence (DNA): TGTGCCAGCAGAAAACTTTGGACAGGGCCCAACACTGAAGCTTTCTTT.

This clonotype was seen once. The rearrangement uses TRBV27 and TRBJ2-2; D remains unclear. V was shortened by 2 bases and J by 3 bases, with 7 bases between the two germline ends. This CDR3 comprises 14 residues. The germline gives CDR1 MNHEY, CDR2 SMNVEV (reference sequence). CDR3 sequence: CASSLRRYTGELFF. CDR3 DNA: TGTGCCAGCAGTTTACGACGATACACCGGGGAGCTGTTTTTT.

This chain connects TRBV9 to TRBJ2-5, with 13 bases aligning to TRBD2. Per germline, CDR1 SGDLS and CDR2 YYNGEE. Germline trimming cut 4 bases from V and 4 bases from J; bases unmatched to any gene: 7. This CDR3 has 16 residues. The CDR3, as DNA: TGTGCCAGCAGCATTGGACTAGCGGGAGCGGGAGAGACCCAGTACTTC. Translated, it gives CASSIGLAGAGETQYF.

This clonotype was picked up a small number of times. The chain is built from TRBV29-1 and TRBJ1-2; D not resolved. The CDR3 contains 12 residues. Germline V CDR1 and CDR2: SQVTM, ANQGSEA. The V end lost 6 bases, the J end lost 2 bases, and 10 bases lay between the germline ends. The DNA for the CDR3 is TGCAGCGTCCAGGCCGGCAACTATGGCTACACCTTC. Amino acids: CSVQAGNYGYTF.

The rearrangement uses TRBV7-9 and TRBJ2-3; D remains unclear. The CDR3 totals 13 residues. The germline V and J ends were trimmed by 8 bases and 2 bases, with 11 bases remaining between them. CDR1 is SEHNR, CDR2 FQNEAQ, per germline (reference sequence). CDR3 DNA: TGTGCCAGCTCGGCAGGCTTCACAGATACGCAGTATTTT. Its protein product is CASSAGFTDTQYF.

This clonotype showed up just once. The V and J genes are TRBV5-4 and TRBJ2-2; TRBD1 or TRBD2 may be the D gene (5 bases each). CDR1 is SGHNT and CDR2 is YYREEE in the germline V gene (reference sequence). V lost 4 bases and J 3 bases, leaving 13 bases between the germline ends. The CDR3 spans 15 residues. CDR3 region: CASSTLGRDTGELFF. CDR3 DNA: TGTGCCAGCAGCACCTTGGGGCGGGACACCGGGGAGCTGTTTTTT.

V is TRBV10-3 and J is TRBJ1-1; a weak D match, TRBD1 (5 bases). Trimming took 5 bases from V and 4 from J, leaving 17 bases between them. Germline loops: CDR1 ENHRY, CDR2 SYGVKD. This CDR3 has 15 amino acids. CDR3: CAISPTTDRGTEAFF. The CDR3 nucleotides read TGTGCCATCAGTCCTACCACTGACAGAGGCACTGAAGCTTTCTTT.

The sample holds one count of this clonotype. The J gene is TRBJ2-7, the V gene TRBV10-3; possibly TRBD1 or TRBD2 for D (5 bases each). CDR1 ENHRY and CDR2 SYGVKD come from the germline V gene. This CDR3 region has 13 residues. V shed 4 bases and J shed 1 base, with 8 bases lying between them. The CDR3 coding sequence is TGTGCCATCAGTGGGGACGGATCCTACGAGCAGTACTTC. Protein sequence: CAISGDGSYEQYF.